Shown below are 27 T cell receptor beta chains from a single sample sequenced in a study of OX40 agonist ivuxolimab in advanced cancers. Libraries were prepared by immunoSEQ multiplex PCR; TCRdb keeps only in-frame clonotypes and omits some of them. The sample lists around 83,000 clones, about 90% occurring once. This specimen was CD4+ or CD8+ T cells sorted from blood, taken in a trial of the OX40 agonist ivuxolimab. These receptor sequences come from an adult with an advanced solid tumor such as melanoma, head and neck, liver or kidney cancer.

V gene TRBV7-2 combines with J gene TRBJ2-2; no clear D gene. Germline CDR1 is SGHTA and CDR2 is FQGNSA. V was shortened by 6 bases and J by 1 base, with 15 bases between the two germline ends. The CDR3 consists of 16 residues. This CDR3 reads CASRHGELMNTGELFF. As DNA, the CDR3 is TGTGCCAGCAGACATGGCGAGCTTATGAACACCGGGGAGCTGTTTTTT.

On this clone: A junction end diverges from the germline sequence, so it may reflect a read error. V and J are TRBV7-9 and TRBJ1-6; 7 positions match TRBD1. The germline CDR1 and CDR2 sequences are SEHNR and FQNEAQ (reference sequence). The CDR3 is 14 residues long. CDR3 in amino acids: CASRLGQENSPLHF. The CDR3 DNA reads as TGTGCCAGCAGATTAGGACAGGAGAATTCACCCCTCCACTTT.

The rearrangement joins TRBV7-8 to TRBJ2-1; TRBD1 or TRBD2 may be the D gene (5 bases each). CDR3 length: 16 residues. V shed 0 bases and J shed 11 bases, with 20 bases lying between them. In germline, CDR1 is SGHVS, CDR2 FQNEAQ. The CDR3 protein is CASSLAPLGTDQKQFF. The CDR3 DNA is TGTGCCAGCAGCTTAGCGCCCCTCGGGACGGACCAAAAGCAGTTCTTC.

V usage is TRBV5-4 and J usage is TRBJ2-5; 7 nucleotides line up with TRBD1. Germline loops: CDR1 SGHNT, CDR2 YYREEE (reference sequence). CDR3 length: 13 residues. Unmatched junction bases numbered 5, after V lost 4 bases and J lost 5 bases. The CDR3 region is CASSTTGVETQYF. In DNA form, the CDR3 reads TGTGCCAGCAGCACAACAGGGGTGGAGACCCAGTACTTC.

Worth noting for this clone: This CDR3 is also generated by other DNA sequences in the sample. The chain is built from TRBV2 and TRBJ2-7; 11 bases match TRBD1. CDR1 SNHLY and CDR2 FYNNEI come from the germline V gene. The CDR3 has 15 residues. With 4 bases clipped from V and 2 bases from J, the junction kept 4 bases outside the gene matches. CDR3 DNA sequence: TGTGCCAGCAGTGCCGGGACAGGGGGTACCTACGAGCAGTACTTC. Its translation: CASSAGTGGTYEQYF.

CDR3 sequence: CAISESKAGVHEQYF. DNA for the CDR3: TGTGCCATCAGTGAGTCGAAAGCGGGAGTCCACGAGCAGTACTTC. The J gene is TRBJ2-7, the V gene TRBV10-3; 8 nucleotides match TRBD2. Germline CDR1 reads ENHRY; CDR2 reads SYGVKD. This CDR3 is 15 amino acids long. V was pared by 0 bases and J by 5 bases, with 6 bases of the junction left unmatched.

CDR3 loop: CASSFRTTSTDTQYF. CDR3 nucleotides: TGCGCCAGCAGCTTTAGGACAACTAGCACAGATACGCAGTATTTT. The chain carries TRBV5-1 and TRBJ2-3, with D perhaps matching TRBD1 (5 bases). V lost 2 bases and J lost 0, with 10 bases in between. This CDR3 is 15 amino acids long. From germline, CDR1 is SGHRS and CDR2 YFSETQ.

This sequence joins TRBV5-1 and TRBJ2-3, with a possible D match to TRBD1 (5 bases). V lost 1 base and J 2 bases, leaving 8 bases between the germline ends. In germline, CDR1 is SGHRS, CDR2 YFSETQ. The CDR3 has 14 amino acids. CDR3: CASSLQGPTDTQYF. The CDR3 DNA reads as TGCGCCAGCAGCTTGCAGGGCCCCACAGATACGCAGTATTTT.

The chain couples TRBV11-2 to TRBJ2-3; D unclear. Germline V gene data show CDR1 as SGHAT and CDR2 as FQNNGV. This CDR3 has 15 residues. The V end lost 7 bases, the J end lost 2 bases, and 16 bases lay between the germline ends. The CDR3, as DNA: TGTGCCAGCACCCCGGCGGACCTCCCCACAGATACGCAGTATTTT. Amino acid sequence: CASTPADLPTDTQYF.

The rearrangement links TRBV7-2 to TRBJ1-5; 7 bases agree with TRBD1. Per germline, CDR1 SGHTA and CDR2 FQGNSA. V was pared by 4 bases and J by 4 bases, with 4 bases of the junction left unmatched. There are 14 residues in the CDR3. CDR3 DNA: TGTGCCAGCAGCTCCGGGACAGTTAATCAGCCCCAGCATTTT. As protein: CASSSGTVNQPQHF.

This chain links TRBV30 with TRBJ2-1, with 11 bases matching TRBD1. Germline V gene data show CDR1 as GTSNPN and CDR2 as SVGIG (reference sequence). The CDR3 length is 14 residues. V gave up 7 bases and J gave up 7 bases; unmatched junction bases: 9. The CDR3 sequence: CASTGTGGLNEQFF. The CDR3 DNA sequence: TGTGCCTCCACCGGGACAGGGGGTTTGAATGAGCAGTTCTTC.

This chain uses TRBV10-3 with TRBJ2-2; D might be TRBD1 (6 bases). Trimming took off 11 bases at V and 5 bases at J, with 9 bases between the two ends. The CDR3 has 11 amino acids. The V gene's germline CDR1 is ENHRY and CDR2 SYGVKD. The CDR3 DNA reads as TGTGCCGGGGGCCAAACCGGGGAGCTGTTTTTT. Translating it yields CAGGQTGELFF.

The chain couples TRBV4-1 to TRBJ1-1; D unresolved. Germline CDR1 MGHRA, CDR2 YSYEKL. V was clipped by 1 base and J by 3 bases, with 9 bases between them. This CDR3 contains 14 residues. CDR3 sequence (DNA): TGCGCCAGCAGCCAAGTTAGTAGGGACACTGAAGCTTTCTTT. This translates into CASSQVSRDTEAFF.

Details on this clone: At one end the junction does not follow the germline gene, possibly because of a read error. The gene calls are TRBV7-7 and TRBJ2-5; 7 bases line up with TRBD2. The CDR3 loop spans 15 amino acids. The V gene's germline CDR1 is SSHAT and CDR2 FNYEAQ (reference sequence). In DNA, the CDR3 is TGTGCTAGCAGCTTGCCTGGGGGAGGGCAAGAGACCCAGTACTTC. This sequence encodes CASSLPGGGQETQYF.

This clone has just one count. The V gene is TRBV2, the J gene TRBJ2-7; 9 nucleotides line up with TRBD1. V lost 7 bases, J lost 7 bases, and 11 bases stayed unmatched. The CDR3 totals 14 residues. The germline CDR1 and CDR2 sequences are SNHLY and FYNNEI. The CDR3: CASKGGQGVREQYF. Here the CDR3 DNA reads TGTGCCAGCAAGGGGGGACAGGGTGTTAGGGAGCAGTACTTC.

The genes are TRBV6-6 and TRBJ1-1, with 12 bases matching TRBD1. CDR3 length equals 15 residues. Trimming removed 6 bases from V and 3 bases from J; junction bases left unmatched: 5. Germline lookup yields CDR1 MNHNY and CDR2 SVGAGI (reference sequence). This chain's CDR3 is CASRGQGARHTEAFF. The CDR3 DNA reads TGTGCCAGCAGGGGACAGGGGGCGCGCCACACTGAAGCTTTCTTT.

The chain has TRBV7-2 and TRBJ2-1; 8 bases are a match to TRBD1. Germline trimming cut 5 bases from V and 10 bases from J; bases unmatched to any gene: 10. The CDR3 spans 14 residues. Germline assignment: CDR1 SGHTA and CDR2 FQGNSA. Here the CDR3 DNA reads TGTGCCAGCAGCAAACTCGGACAGGGATACGAGCAGTTCTTC. Translated: CASSKLGQGYEQFF.

The chain couples TRBV5-1 to TRBJ1-1; D call uncertain. Germline values: CDR1 SGHRS, CDR2 YFSETQ. Trimming left V 0 bases short and J 2 bases short, with 8 bases between. There are 14 residues in the CDR3. CDR3 sequence reads: CASSLDSINTEAFF. CDR3 nucleotide sequence: TGCGCCAGCAGCTTGGACAGCATTAACACTGAAGCTTTCTTT.

The chain is built from TRBV5-4 and TRBJ1-1; TRBD1 matches at 11 bases. With 5 bases clipped from V and 4 bases from J, the junction kept 1 base outside the gene matches. The CDR3 is 13 amino acids. Germline V gene lookup returns CDR1 SGHNT and CDR2 YYREEE (reference sequence). The CDR3 sequence: CASRGQGVTEAFF. The CDR3 nucleotides read TGTGCCAGCAGGGGACAGGGGGTCACTGAAGCTTTCTTT.

The gene calls are TRBV6-5 and TRBJ2-2; TRBD2 matches 10 bases. The CDR3 consists of 15 residues. The V and J ends lost 6 bases and 5 bases, in that order; junction bases with no gene match: 6. Germline CDR1 reads MNHEY; CDR2 reads SVGAGI. The CDR3 is CASSHLAGETGELFF. CDR3 in DNA: TGTGCCAGCAGCCACCTAGCGGGAGAGACCGGGGAGCTGTTTTTT.

A note on this clone: The junction departs from germline at one end; a sequencing error may be responsible. This sequence joins TRBV27 and TRBJ1-1, with D hard to call. This CDR3 has 13 amino acids. CDR1 and CDR2 from the germline V gene are MNHEY and SMNVEV (reference sequence). The CDR3 sequence: CASSFRWNAEAFF. The CDR3 nucleotides read TGTGCCAGCAGTTTTAGGTGGAACGCTGAAGCTTTCTTT.

The rearrangement uses TRBV9 and TRBJ1-3; D is ambiguous. Germline V gives CDR1 SGDLS, CDR2 YYNGEE. This CDR3 region has 13 residues. The germline V and J ends were trimmed by 3 bases and 0 bases, with 4 bases remaining between them. In DNA form, the CDR3 reads TGTGCCAGCAGCGGCCTCTCTGGAAACACCATATATTTT. Its protein is CASSGLSGNTIYF.

V is TRBV6-5 and J is TRBJ1-1, with D perhaps TRBD1 (5 bases). The V gene's germline CDR1 is MNHEY and CDR2 SVGAGI. This CDR3 contains 14 residues. V was shortened by 5 bases and J by 5 bases, with 15 bases between the two germline ends. The CDR3 spells CASSLGTGGTEAFF. DNA for the CDR3: TGTGCCAGCAGTCTCGGGACCGGTGGGACTGAAGCTTTCTTT.

This clone was seen a few times. The V gene is TRBV6-5, the J gene TRBJ2-1; D is uncertain. Trimming took off 6 bases at V and 9 bases at J, with 9 bases between the two ends. Germline V gene data show CDR1 as MNHEY and CDR2 as SVGAGI. This CDR3 is built from 11 residues. DNA of the CDR3: TGTGCCAGCAGATTAGCCGCTGAGCAGTTCTTC. The encoded protein is CASRLAAEQFF.

This clone turned up a few times. The V call is TRBV5-1, the J call TRBJ2-1; no clear D gene. Germline V gene data show CDR1 as SGHRS and CDR2 as YFSETQ. The V end lost 4 bases, the J end lost 7 bases, and 15 bases lay between the germline ends. The CDR3 extends over 14 amino acids. This CDR3 is CASSPSPNGNEQFF. The CDR3 DNA follows: TGCGCCAGCAGCCCTTCTCCAAATGGTAATGAGCAGTTCTTC.

CDR3 loop: CAWSPRGTQYF. CDR3 coding DNA: TGTGCCTGGAGTCCCCGAGGGACCCAGTACTTC. The rearrangement joins TRBV30 to TRBJ2-5, with no clear D. The CDR3 contains 11 residues. V lost 2 bases and J 7 bases, leaving 8 bases between the germline ends. Germline V gives CDR1 GTSNPN, CDR2 SVGIG (reference sequence). The whole variable domain, remainder taken from reference TRBV30 and TRBJ2-5, is SQTIHQWPATLVQPVGSPLSLECTVEGTSNPNLYWYRQAAGRGLQLLFYSVGIGQISSEVPQNLSASRPQDRQFILSSKKLLLSDSGFYLCAWSPRGTQYFGPGTRLLVL.

The rearrangement joins TRBV7-2 to TRBJ1-1; TRBD1 might be the D (6 bases). This CDR3 has 14 residues. Germline values: CDR1 SGHTA, CDR2 FQGNSA. V was clipped by 5 bases and J by 1 base, with 11 bases between them. The CDR3 sequence: CASSLGTPNTEAFF. CDR3 DNA sequence: TGTGCCAGCAGCCTAGGGACACCGAACACTGAAGCTTTCTTT.